The clone carrying this T cell receptor (beta chain) was seen many times. Exclusion of a patient resulted from uncontrolled infection, other autoimmune disease, pregnancy or lactation. It was 8 to 10 ml of fresh peripheral blood that supplied the PBMCs. The sample comes from a study of T cells in Graves' hyperthyroidism and ophthalmopathy. Whole-study context: Peripheral blood was taken when the disease was first diagnosed, before any treatment began.

The source material, RNA transcripts, was used to amplify TCR beta CDR3 regions. The primer set for the first-round RT-PCR of the TCR CDR3 was HTBI. TCRdb analysed the multiplex PCR reads with MiXCR anew, one entry per CDR3 protein. The sample holds approximately 600,000 distinct CDR3 sequences, roughly 14% seen once. Trimming took off 5 bases at V and 11 bases at J, with 18 bases between the two ends. This CDR3 is built from 13 residues. Germline V lookup: CDR1 MNHEY, CDR2 SVGAGI. Sequenced material: blood. The rearrangement uses TRBV6-5 and TRBJ1-1; D gene unclear. The clonotype was recovered from a woman in her thirties or forties with Graves' ophthalmopathy. The CDR3 bases are TGTGCCAGCAGTCCCCTCGGACTCAATGTTGCTTTCTTT. Amino acids: CASSPLGLNVAFF.